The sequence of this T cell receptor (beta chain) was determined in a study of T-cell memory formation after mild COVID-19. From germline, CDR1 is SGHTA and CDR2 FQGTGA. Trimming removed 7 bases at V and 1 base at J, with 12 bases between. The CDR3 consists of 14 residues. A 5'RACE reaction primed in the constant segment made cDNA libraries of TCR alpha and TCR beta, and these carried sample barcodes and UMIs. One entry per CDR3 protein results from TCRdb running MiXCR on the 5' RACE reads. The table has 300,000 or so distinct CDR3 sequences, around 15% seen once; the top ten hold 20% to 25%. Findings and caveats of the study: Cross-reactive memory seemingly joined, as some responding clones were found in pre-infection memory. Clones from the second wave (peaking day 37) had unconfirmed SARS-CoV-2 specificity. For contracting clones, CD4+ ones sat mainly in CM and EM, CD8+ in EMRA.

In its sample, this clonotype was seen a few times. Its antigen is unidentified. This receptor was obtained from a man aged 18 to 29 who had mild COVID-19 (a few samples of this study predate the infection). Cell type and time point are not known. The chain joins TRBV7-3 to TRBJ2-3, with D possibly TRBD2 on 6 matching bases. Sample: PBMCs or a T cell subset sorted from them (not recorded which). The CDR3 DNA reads TGTGCCAGCACCCCCGGGGGAGGCACAGATACGCAGTATTTT. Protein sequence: CASTPGGGTDTQYF.